The 22 T cell receptor beta chains below all came from one sample that was sequenced in a study of human T cells and chemical hapten exposure. TCRdb analysed the RACE reads with MiXCR anew, one entry per CDR3 protein. The table lists about 99,000 distinct CDR3 sequences, over 10% of them singletons. The time point is: patch test 1, 2 weeks after DPC sensitization. Treatment specified: therapeutic diphenylcyclopropenone sensitization with weekly scalp DPC. The material was whole blood, obtained in connection with sensitization to the hapten diphenylcyclopropenone (DPC). These receptors were obtained from a woman aged 40 to 55 with alopecia areata. Some clones in this sample may be carry-over from other donors' samples.

This clonotype was picked up a small number of times. The J gene is TRBJ1-4, the V gene TRBV24-1; D remains unclear. The CDR3 runs 15 residues. CDR1 and CDR2 (germline): KGHDR, SFDVKD. Trimming shortened V by 4 bases and J by 6 bases, and 14 bases separated the two germline ends. In DNA form, the CDR3 reads TGTGCCACCAGTGAATTTGAGTCTACCGATGAAAAACTGTTTTTT. Translated, it gives CATSEFESTDEKLFF.

This chain uses TRBV20-1 with TRBJ2-1, with 7 bases lining up with TRBD2. The CDR3 has 13 amino acids. With V trimmed by 3 bases and J by 5 bases, 4 bases remained unmatched. Germline CDR1 reads DFQATT; CDR2 reads SNEGSKA (reference sequence). The CDR3 is CSASQSGDNEQFF. The DNA for the CDR3 is TGCAGTGCTAGTCAGAGCGGGGACAATGAGCAGTTCTTC.

There are a few counts of this clonotype. The chain has TRBV29-1 and TRBJ1-2, with no clear D. Trimming cost V 2 bases and J 0 bases, with 7 bases left between them. The CDR3 is 13 residues long. Germline V CDR1 and CDR2: SQVTM, ANQGSEA. CDR3 sequence reads: CSVETRSNYGYTF. CDR3 bases: TGCAGCGTTGAAACCCGCTCTAACTATGGCTACACCTTC.

The table lists this clonotype with a few counts. The V gene is TRBV20-1, the J gene TRBJ2-2, with TRBD2 as a possible D gene (5 bases). The CDR3 is 14 residues long. The germline V gene has CDR1 DFQATT and CDR2 SNEGSKA (reference sequence). V lost 5 bases to trimming and J lost 0 bases, with 10 bases between them. The CDR3 DNA sequence: TGCAGTGCTCCCCTGGACTCGAACACCGGGGAGCTGTTTTTT. This gives the protein CSAPLDSNTGELFF.

This clonotype was seen more than once but under ten times. The genes are TRBV4-1 and TRBJ2-1; TRBD1 aligns across 7 bases. This CDR3 is built from 16 residues. Germline lookup yields CDR1 MGHRA and CDR2 YSYEKL. V was clipped by 0 bases and J by 3 bases; unmatched bases: 5. CDR3 amino acids: CASSQDHGTDYNEQFF. In DNA, the CDR3 is TGCGCCAGCAGCCAAGATCACGGGACAGACTACAATGAGCAGTTCTTC.

There are many counts of this clonotype. The CDR3 reads CASSLARQYTDTQYF. Here the CDR3 DNA reads TGTGCCAGCAGCTTAGCGAGACAGTACACAGATACGCAGTATTTT. V gene TRBV7-2 combines with J gene TRBJ2-3, with a tentative D call TRBD1 (5 bases). This CDR3 is 15 amino acids long. The germline V gene has CDR1 SGHTA and CDR2 FQGNSA. V shed 0 bases and J shed 2 bases, with 9 bases lying between them.

This clonotype is a singleton in its sample. The chain has TRBV6-5 and TRBJ2-7; 13 bases are shared with TRBD2. CDR3 length: 15 amino acids. Per the germline V gene, CDR1 is MNHEY and CDR2 is SVGAGI. J lost 4 bases, V lost 6 bases, and 6 bases had no gene match. CDR3 in amino acids: CASRRTSGSSYEQYF. The CDR3 coding sequence is TGTGCCAGCAGGCGGACTAGCGGGAGTAGTTACGAGCAGTACTTC.

J is TRBJ2-2 and V is TRBV3-2; the table's D call, TRBD1, has no DNA check behind it. TRBV3-2 is flagged as a pseudogene. CDR3 length equals 16 residues. The CDR3 DNA sequence: TGTGCCAGCAGCCTCCTGACCGGGACAGCGACCAGGGAGCTGTTTTTT. It codes for CASSLLTGTATRELFF.

This clonotype was recorded many times. This chain links TRBV7-6 with TRBJ2-1, with D possibly being TRBD2 (5 bases). Germline assignment: CDR1 SGHVS and CDR2 FNYEAQ. The CDR3 contains 14 residues. The V end lost 1 base, the J end lost 7 bases, and 11 bases lay between the germline ends. The CDR3 loop reads CASSLEASSNEQFF. CDR3 in DNA: TGTGCCAGCAGCTTAGAGGCTAGCTCTAATGAGCAGTTCTTC.

This clonotype was observed a handful of times. This chain links TRBV4-3 with TRBJ2-5; tentative D call: TRBD1 (5 bases). The CDR3 runs to 14 residues. V was clipped by 0 bases and J by 5 bases, with 10 bases between them. Germline V gene lookup returns CDR1 LGHNA and CDR2 YSLEER. The CDR3 region is CASSQDSGKETQYF. The CDR3 DNA follows: TGCGCCAGCAGCCAAGATTCAGGGAAGGAGACCCAGTACTTC.

This clonotype came up a few times. This chain connects TRBV6-6 to TRBJ2-3; the D is unclear. Trimming pared 6 bases from V and 2 bases from J, leaving 12 bases between. The CDR3 loop spans 14 amino acids. Per the germline V gene, CDR1 is MNHNY and CDR2 is SVGAGI (reference sequence). The CDR3 region is CASSFGSDTDTQYF. The CDR3 DNA reads TGTGCCAGCAGCTTTGGATCCGACACAGATACGCAGTATTTT.

The rearrangement links TRBV28 to TRBJ2-7; the D gene is possibly TRBD1 (6 bases). V lost 6 bases, J lost 7 bases, and 16 bases lay in between. The germline V gene has CDR1 MDHEN and CDR2 SYDVKM. The CDR3 is 13 amino acids. The CDR3 region is CASSTSGAWEQYF. CDR3 DNA sequence: TGTGCCAGCAGCACCTCAGGGGCTTGGGAGCAGTACTTC.

This clonotype appeared a few times. The CDR3 loop reads CATSDPTGDKETQYF. The CDR3 DNA is TGTGCCACCAGTGATCCTACAGGAGACAAAGAGACCCAGTACTTC. The gene calls are TRBV24-1 and TRBJ2-5; D possibly corresponds to TRBD1 (5 bases). From germline, CDR1 is KGHDR and CDR2 SFDVKD. The CDR3 length is 15 residues. The V end was cut by 3 bases, the J end by 3 bases, with 13 bases between.

This clonotype was recorded at least ten times. The rearrangement links TRBV7-6 to TRBJ2-5; 9 positions agree with TRBD2. The V segment lost 3 bases and the J segment 3 bases; nucleotides outside the gene matches: 5. This CDR3 region has 15 residues. Germline-derived CDR1 and CDR2 are SGHVS and FNYEAQ. This CDR3 reads CASSLLTSGKETQYF. The CDR3 DNA reads TGTGCCAGCAGCTTGCTGACTAGCGGAAAAGAGACCCAGTACTTC. Drawing the rest from reference TRBV7-6 and TRBJ2-5, the complete variable domain is GAGVSQSPRYKVTKRGQDVALRCDPISGHVSLYWYRQALGQGPEFLTYFNYEAQQDKSGLPNDRFSAERPEGSISTLTIQRTEQRDSAMYRCASSLLTSGKETQYFGPGTRLLVL.

The J gene is TRBJ2-3, the V gene TRBV29-1; D gene unclear. The germline V gene has CDR1 SQVTM and CDR2 ANQGSEA. The CDR3 is made up of 8 amino acids. Trimming removed 6 bases at V and 14 bases at J, with 9 bases between. The CDR3: CSVGDGYF. CDR3 DNA: TGCAGCGTCGGCGACGGGTATTTT.

The rearrangement uses TRBV11-2 and TRBJ2-5; TRBD2 matches at 12 bases. Germline V gene sequence: CDR1 SGHAT, CDR2 FQNNGV. CDR3 length: 18 amino acids. The V segment lost 2 bases and the J segment 5 bases; nucleotides outside the gene matches: 12. Written as DNA, the CDR3 is TGTGCCAGCAGCTTACTCGCTAGCGGGAGGGCCATGGGGGAGACCCAGTACTTC. Amino acid sequence: CASSLLASGRAMGETQYF.

This chain connects TRBV5-6 to TRBJ1-6; perhaps TRBD1 as D (6 bases). Germline-derived CDR1 and CDR2 are SGHDT and YYEEEE. The CDR3 has 17 residues. Trimming stripped 3 bases from V and 0 bases from J, with 13 bases between. The CDR3 loop reads CASSYGGRSSYNSPLHF. The CDR3 DNA follows: TGTGCCAGCAGCTACGGGGGCCGCAGCTCCTATAATTCACCCCTCCACTTT.

This rearrangement joins TRBV5-4 to TRBJ2-5; D possibly corresponds to TRBD2 (6 bases). Trimming shortened V by 0 bases and J by 3 bases, and 15 bases separated the two germline ends. This CDR3 region has 16 residues. Germline CDR1 SGHNT, CDR2 YYREEE (reference sequence). CDR3 sequence (DNA): TGTGCCAGCAGCTTGGATGGGATCCGCGGGAAAGAGACCCAGTACTTC. As protein: CASSLDGIRGKETQYF.

This clonotype was found a few times. The rearrangement joins TRBV14 to TRBJ2-3; D not certain. The CDR3 spans 12 residues. V was pared by 3 bases and J by 4 bases, with 5 bases between. CDR1 and CDR2 from the germline V gene are SGHDN and FVKESK. The CDR3 DNA reads TGTGCCAGCAGCCATCAGCCAGATACGCAGTATTTT. It translates to CASSHQPDTQYF.

The chain links TRBV28 to TRBJ2-3, with D possibly matching TRBD1 (5 bases). Deletions cut 5 bases from V and 2 bases from J, with 8 bases between. The germline CDR1 and CDR2 sequences are MDHEN and SYDVKM. The CDR3 extends over 13 amino acids. The CDR3 sequence is CASSPGNTDTQYF. The CDR3 bases are TGTGCCAGCAGTCCAGGGAACACAGATACGCAGTATTTT.

This clonotype was seen a handful of times. The chain recombines TRBV28 with TRBJ1-2; 7 nucleotides match TRBD1. The CDR3 has 15 amino acids. J lost 7 bases, V lost 4 bases, and 12 bases had no gene match. The germline CDR1 and CDR2 sequences are MDHEN and SYDVKM. CDR3 loop: CASSSGTEGGGGYTF. CDR3 nucleotide sequence: TGTGCCAGCAGTTCGGGTACCGAAGGGGGCGGTGGCTACACCTTC.

Of note for this clonotype: Germline is not matched at one junction end, which may reflect a read error. V usage is TRBV7-9 and J usage is TRBJ2-7, with 9 bases that match TRBD2. This CDR3 has 14 residues. CDR1 is SEHNR and CDR2 is FQNEAQ in the germline V gene (reference sequence). The CDR3 is CASGLDGTSSQQYF. CDR3 in DNA: TGTGCCAGCGGCTTAGATGGGACTAGCAGCCAGCAGTACTTC.